This T cell receptor beta chain is from a study of cytomegalovirus exposure and HLA in healthy donors. Study-wide points: Several of the most significant clusters appeared linked to common viral pathogens, based on a later analysis. As a later analysis showed, a missense DCLRE1C variant was linked to trimming of TCR beta V- and J-genes. Sequencing artifact likely explains a cluster of highly shared sequence variants. According to reports, the classifier identified cytomegalovirus status with high specificity and sensitivity.

V dropped 5 bases and J dropped 3 bases, with 8 bases sitting between them. Germline CDR1 and CDR2: MNHEY and SMNVEV (reference sequence). The CDR3 sequence is 14 residues long. In regard to this clone: Its antigen is not identified.

Primers: 60 Vbeta forward and 13 Jbeta reverse. This table comes from immunoSEQ multiplex PCR, and its TCRdb copy is limited to in-frame clones, with some not included. The sample lists 150,000 to 200,000 clones, more than 65% occurring once. Sequencing used PBMCs. The TCR was taken from a man aged 35-49 years in good health and CMV-seropositive. The V gene is TRBV27, the J gene TRBJ1-6, with D perhaps matching TRBD1 (6 bases). The CDR3 sequence is CASSGGNYNSPLHF. The CDR3 bases are TGTGCCAGCAGTGGGGGCAACTATAATTCACCCCTCCACTTT.